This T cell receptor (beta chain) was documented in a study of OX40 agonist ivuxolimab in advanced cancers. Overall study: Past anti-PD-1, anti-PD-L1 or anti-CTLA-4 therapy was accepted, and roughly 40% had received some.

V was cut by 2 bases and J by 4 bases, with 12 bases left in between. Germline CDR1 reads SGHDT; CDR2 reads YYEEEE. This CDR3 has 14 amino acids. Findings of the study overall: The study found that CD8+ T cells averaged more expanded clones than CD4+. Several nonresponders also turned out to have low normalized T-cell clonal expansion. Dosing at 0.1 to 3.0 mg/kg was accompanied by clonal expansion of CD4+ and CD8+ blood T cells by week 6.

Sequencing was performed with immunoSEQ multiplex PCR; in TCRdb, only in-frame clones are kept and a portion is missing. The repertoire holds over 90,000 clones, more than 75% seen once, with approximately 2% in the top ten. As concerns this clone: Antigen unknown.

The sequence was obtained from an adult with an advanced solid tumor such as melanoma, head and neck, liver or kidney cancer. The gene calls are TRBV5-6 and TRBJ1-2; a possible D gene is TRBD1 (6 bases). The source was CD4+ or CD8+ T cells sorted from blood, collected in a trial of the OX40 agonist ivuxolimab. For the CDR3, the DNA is TGTGCCAGCAGCTTTCACAGACAGGTCTATGGCTACACCTTC. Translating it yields CASSFHRQVYGYTF.